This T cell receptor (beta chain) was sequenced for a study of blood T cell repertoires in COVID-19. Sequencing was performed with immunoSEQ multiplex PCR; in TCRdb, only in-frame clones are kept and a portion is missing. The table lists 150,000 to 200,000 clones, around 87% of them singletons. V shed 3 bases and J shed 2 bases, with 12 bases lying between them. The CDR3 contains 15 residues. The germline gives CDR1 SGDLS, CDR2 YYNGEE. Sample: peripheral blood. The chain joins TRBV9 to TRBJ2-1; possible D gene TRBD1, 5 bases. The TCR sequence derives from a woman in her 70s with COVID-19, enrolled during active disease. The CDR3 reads CASSAGWGPYNEQFF. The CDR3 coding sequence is TGTGCCAGCAGCGCCGGTTGGGGCCCCTACAATGAGCAGTTCTTC.